Sequencing of this TCR beta chain was carried out in a study of T cell repertoires in cytomegalovirus infection. At the level of the study: Peptides in the study included HLA-C-restricted and HLA-B-restricted CMV epitopes. Indications of both CMV infection and matching HLA type were provided by public TCR beta signatures.

Whole-study findings and limits: The ex vivo response was dominated by HLA-C-restricted CMV-specific TCR beta clonotypes.

J gave up 2 bases and V 5 bases, and 5 bases lay outside the gene matches. Germline lookup yields CDR1 SGHNT and CDR2 YENEEA. The CDR3 is 14 amino acids. TCRdb redid the calling of the reads with MiXCR, one entry per CDR3 protein. The repertoire consists of approximately 89,000 distinct CDR3 sequences, with 24% occurring once and the leading ten covering about half. With regard to this clonotype: What it binds is not known.

V is TRBV11-3 and J is TRBJ1-1, with 7 bases fitting TRBD1. The sample in question was CD8+ T cells from cultured PBMCs, obtained from culture after CMV antigen stimulation. This TCR came from a human donor in good health (CMV status not recorded). Some clones in this sample may be carry-over from other donors' samples. The DNA of the CDR3 is TGTGCCAGCAGCATCAGGACAGGCAACACTGAAGCTTTCTTT. Amino acid sequence: CASSIRTGNTEAFF.